These T cell receptor beta chains were read from a single sample in a study of blood T cells in healthy people across ages. TCRdb recomputed calls from the 5' RACE reads with MiXCR, one row per CDR3 protein. The profile shows about 730,000 distinct CDR3 sequences, approximately 39% of them singletons. The specimen was blood. All receptors come from a woman aged 55-70 years in good health. The CDR3 runs from the conserved cysteine through the conserved F or W. D genes are given only for firm matches. Clone size is stated in some rows and not others, as once, few, many or a class when expanded.

TRBD2 many TRBJ2-5 TRBV20-1 TGCAGTGCTAGGGAGACTAGCGGGGCGCCCCAGTACTTC CSARETSGAPQYF
TRBD1 few TRBJ2-7 TRBV4-1 TGCGCCAGCAGCCAAGATCGGGACAGAGTATACGAGCAGTACTTC CASSQDRDRVYEQYF
- - TRBJ2-5 TRBV29-1 TGCAGCACTAGGGGTAGGGCTAGCGAACGGGAGACCCAGTACTTC CSTRGRASERETQYF
- - TRBJ1-1 TRBV7-3 TGTGCCAGCAGCACCCAGGGTATCGGCACTGAAGCTTTCTTT CASSTQGIGTEAFF
TRBD2 - TRBJ2-1 TRBV20-1 TGCAGTGCTCCAACTAGCGGGGGGGCCGATGAGCAGTTCTTC CSAPTSGGADEQFF
- few TRBJ2-2 TRBV7-7 TGTGCTAGCAGCCCTTTGGCAGACAACACCGGGGAGCTGTTTTTT CASSPLADNTGELFF
- - TRBJ2-5 TRBV28 TGTGCCAGCAGTTTTATTTTGGGGGAGACCCAGTACTTC CASSFILGETQYF
TRBD2 - TRBJ2-7 TRBV28 TGTGCCAGCAGTCCGATTGGACTAGCGGGATTATACGAGCAGTACTTC CASSPIGLAGLYEQYF
- - TRBJ2-1 TRBV7-2 TGTGCCAGCAGCTTAGTAAAGGCCCTCGGGGGATACAATGAGCAGTTCTTC CASSLVKALGGYNEQFF
- - TRBJ1-5 TRBV13 TGTGCCAGCAGCCAAGGGGCAGGCGGGGGAAAAAATCAGCCCCAGCATTTT CASSQGAGGGKNQPQHF
- few TRBJ1-2 TRBV7-2 TGTGCCAGCAGCCCTCAGGGGAGGAATAACTATGGCTACACCTTC CASSPQGRNNYGYTF
- - TRBJ1-1 TRBV7-2 TGTGCCAGCAGCCCCACAAGAAGCTCGAACACTGAAGCTTTCTTT CASSPTRSSNTEAFF
TRBD2 once TRBJ2-1 TRBV7-2 TGTGCCAGCAGCGCTCGACTAGCGGCACGGGGGCAGTTCTTC CASSARLAARGQFF
- - TRBJ1-5 TRBV12-3/TRBV12-4 TGTGCCAGCAGTGTATTAGGGAATCAGCCCCAGCATTTT CASSVLGNQPQHF
TRBD2 few TRBJ2-7 TRBV7-2 TGTGCCAGCAGCTCATTACCGGGACTAGCGGGAGGGGACTACGAGCAGTACTTC CASSSLPGLAGGDYEQYF
TRBD1 - TRBJ2-4 TRBV29-1 TGCAGCGTTGGGGGGACAGGGGGCGACATTCAGTACTTC CSVGGTGGDIQYF
TRBD2 - TRBJ2-4 TRBV14 TGTGCCAGCAGCCAAGATCTTGGGTGGGCTAGCGGGGAAAGCAATGAGCAGTACTTC CASSQDLGWASGESNEQYF
- - TRBJ2-7 TRBV12-3/TRBV12-4 TGTGCCAGCAGTTTACGTCAGGGGGTAGGGGGACTACCTGCCTACGAGCAGTACTTC CASSLRQGVGGLPAYEQYF
- - TRBJ2-3 TRBV20-1 TGCAGTGCCCCTTTAGTGGGGCTCACAGATACGCAGTATTTT CSAPLVGLTDTQYF
- few TRBJ2-4 TRBV28 TGTGCCAGCATGTTCGGGGGCATAAAAAACATTCAGTACTTC CASMFGGIKNIQYF
TRBD1 few TRBJ1-5 TRBV7-8 TGTGCCAGCAGCTTAATGGACTGGCTGGGGGCAGGGGGTCAGCCCCAGCATTTT CASSLMDWLGAGGQPQHF
- many TRBJ2-6 TRBV6-1 TGTGCCAGCAGTGGAACAGGCCCACTTTCTGGGGCCAACGTCCTGACTTTC CASSGTGPLSGANVLTF
- - TRBJ1-1 TRBV5-1 TGCGCCAGCAGCTTGCGGGGGGAGGGAAGGACTGAAGCTTTCTTT CASSLRGEGRTEAFF
- few TRBJ2-7 TRBV28 TGTGCCAGCAGACCCGGGATAAACTACGAGCAGTACTTC CASRPGINYEQYF
TRBD1 - TRBJ2-5 TRBV20-1 TGCAGTGCTAGAGATAGTGTTGGGGACAGGAAAGAGACCCAGTACTTC CSARDSVGDRKETQYF
TRBD2 - TRBJ2-5 TRBV7-2 TGTGCCAGCAGCACCGGACTAGCGGGGGACCAAGAGACCCAGTACTTC CASSTGLAGDQETQYF
- - TRBJ2-7 TRBV12-3/TRBV12-4 TGTGCCAGCAGTTTAAGGCAGGTCTACGAGCAGTACTTC CASSLRQVYEQYF
TRBD2 - TRBJ2-7 TRBV20-1 TGCAGTGCTCCGAGACTAGCGGGAGATTACGAGCAGTACTTC CSAPRLAGDYEQYF
TRBD1 - TRBJ2-7 TRBV6-1 TGTGCCAGCAGTGAATGGGACAGGGTACACGAGCAGTACTTC CASSEWDRVHEQYF
- - TRBJ1-2 TRBV7-2 TGTGCCAGCAGCTTAGGAGGTGCGCTATTAGGCTACACCTTC CASSLGGALLGYTF
TRBD2 - TRBJ2-7 TRBV20-1 TGCAGTGCTAGACTTCCCCGGACTAGTCAGGAGCAGTACTTC CSARLPRTSQEQYF
TRBD2 - TRBJ2-1 TRBV4-3 TGCGCCAGCAGCCCGACCTCGTCACTAGCGAACGGGGTGGATGAGCAGTTCTTC CASSPTSSLANGVDEQFF
- - TRBJ2-7 TRBV4-1 TGCGCCAGCAGCCAAGATGCGTCGGAGCAGTACTTC CASSQDASEQYF
- once TRBJ2-1 TRBV4-3 TGCGCCAGCAGCCAAGCGAACGACAATGAGCAGTTCTTC CASSQANDNEQFF
- - TRBJ2-1 TRBV2 TGTGCCAGCAGGAGCGGGTCCGATAACAATGAGCAGTTCTTC CASRSGSDNNEQFF
TRBD1 - TRBJ1-2 TRBV20-1 TGCAGTGCTAGAGATCCAGGGGGCTACTATGGCTACACCTTC CSARDPGGYYGYTF
TRBD2 few TRBJ2-5 TRBV5-5 TGTGCCAGCAGCCGACTAGCGGGAGCTTTCGCGACCCAGTACTTC CASSRLAGAFATQYF
- few TRBJ2-1 TRBV28 TGTGCCAGCAGTTTATTCTCGTTGGGAGCTGCCAATGAGCAGTTCTTC CASSLFSLGAANEQFF
- few TRBJ2-3 TRBV11-2 TGTGCCAGCAGCCAAAGGGACCTAAGCACAGATACGCAGTATTTT CASSQRDLSTDTQYF
- - TRBJ2-3 TRBV20-1 TGCAGCGCTAGGGAAAGGGGGAGGGAAGATACGCAGTATTTT CSARERGREDTQYF
TRBD2 - TRBJ2-3 TRBV20-1 TGCAGTGCTCTATCTAGCGGCTCCACAGATACGCAGTATTTT CSALSSGSTDTQYF
- few TRBJ2-4 TRBV7-9 TGTGCCAGCAGGAGAACCGGCGGGACTGCCGTGGAGCAGTACTTC CASRRTGGTAVEQYF
TRBD1 - TRBJ2-7 TRBV5-4 TGTGCCAGCAGCGCGGACAGGGGAGTATCCTACGAGCAGTACTTC CASSADRGVSYEQYF
- - TRBJ2-1 TRBV7-2 TGTGCCAGCAGCTTAAGTGCAGGGGAGAGCTCCTACGAGCAGTTCTTC CASSLSAGESSYEQFF
- once TRBJ2-5 TRBV13 TGTGCCAGCACACCAGGTGGTGTGGAAGAGACCCAGTACTTC CASTPGGVEETQYF
TRBD2 many TRBJ2-1 TRBV7-3 TGTGCCAGCAGCCCGGGACTAGCGGGTGCCAATGAGCAGTTCTTC CASSPGLAGANEQFF
TRBD1 - TRBJ2-1 TRBV18 TGTGCCAGCTCACACAGACAGGGAGACTCCTACAATGAGCAGTTCTTC CASSHRQGDSYNEQFF
TRBD1 - TRBJ2-7 TRBV20-1 TGCAGTGCTAGGGTGACAGGGAGAGCCTACGAGCAGTACTTC CSARVTGRAYEQYF
TRBD1 once TRBJ2-7 TRBV7-9 TGTGCCAGCAGCTCGTTCCGGGACAGGGACTCCTACGGGCAGTACTTC CASSSFRDRDSYGQYF
- - TRBJ2-1 TRBV7-8 TGTGCCAGCAGCAGTTACAGCGTGGATGAGCAGTTCTTC CASSSYSVDEQFF
- - TRBJ2-4 TRBV30 TGTGCCTGGAGTAATGCCAAAAACATTCAGTACTTC CAWSNAKNIQYF
- many TRBJ2-3 TRBV2 TGTGCCAGCAGTGAGCGCGATGGTACGCAGTATTTT CASSERDGTQYF
- few TRBJ2-3 TRBV7-2 TGTGCCAGCAGCCCCCTGCGGGATACGCAGTATTTT CASSPLRDTQYF
- - TRBJ2-7 TRBV20-1 TGCAGTGGGCGGGATCGCAAGTACTACGAGCAGTACTTC CSGRDRKYYEQYF